These T cell receptor beta chains were read from a single sample in a study of OX40 agonist ivuxolimab in advanced cancers. TCRdb's copy holds only in-frame clones and misses some; the assay was immunoSEQ multiplex PCR. The sample holds roughly 48,000 clones, approximately 81% seen once. The material sequenced was CD4+ or CD8+ T cells sorted from blood, taken in a trial of the OX40 agonist ivuxolimab. The receptors come from an adult with an advanced solid tumor such as melanoma, head and neck, liver or kidney cancer. Each CDR3 is given with its conserved first and last residue. The D gene is left open where the match is weak. Size tells how often a clone was seen (once, few, many) or the class of an expanded clone, and some rows leave it out.

16 | TRBJ2-1 | NA | TRBV15 | TRBD2 | TGTGCCACCAGCTCTAAGACTAGCGGGATCGACAATGAGCAGTTCTTC | CATSSKTSGIDNEQFF
16 | TRBJ1-1 | NA | TRBV9 | NA | TGTGCCAGCAGCCCCCGGTTAGGGACAATGAACACTGAAGCTTTCTTT | CASSPRLGTMNTEAFF
15 | TRBJ1-3 | NA | TRBV7-6 | NA | TGTGCCAGCAGCCAACAGGGTTTCTCTGGAAACACCATATATTTT | CASSQQGFSGNTIYF
15 | TRBJ2-7 | NA | TRBV7-8 | TRBD1 | TGTGCCAGCAGCCCTCCGGACAGGGGAAAGCGCGAGCAGTACTTC | CASSPPDRGKREQYF
13 | TRBJ1-1 | NA | TRBV29-1 | NA | TGCAGCTCCCGCTCGGGGGGTAACACTGAAGCTTTCTTT | CSSRSGGNTEAFF
14 | TRBJ2-1 | NA | TRBV9 | NA | TGTGCCAGCAGCGTTTCCAGCTCCTACAATGAGCAGTTCTTC | CASSVSSSYNEQFF
12 | TRBJ2-7 | NA | TRBV5-1 | TRBD1 | TGCGCCAGCAGCGTGACAGGGGACGAGCAGTACTTC | CASSVTGDEQYF
14 | TRBJ2-7 | NA | TRBV19 | NA | TGTGCCAGTAGTATTGGGGGCCTCCCGTACGAGCAGTACTTC | CASSIGGLPYEQYF
14 | TRBJ1-4 | NA | TRBV28 | NA | TGTGCCAGCAGTTTAGCCAGTATTAATGAAAAACTGTTTTTT | CASSLASINEKLFF
13 | TRBJ2-5 | NA | TRBV6-1 | NA | TGTGCCACCTGGATACAGGGAAGAGAGACCCAGTACTTC | CATWIQGRETQYF
17 | TRBJ1-1 | NA | TRBV5-1 | TRBD1 | TGCGCCAGCAGCTTGGATGTCAACAGGGGAGAGTGGACTGAAGCTTTCTTT | CASSLDVNRGEWTEAFF
13 | TRBJ2-4 | NA | TRBV15 | NA | TGTGCCACCAGCAGGGGTAGGGATGGCATTCAGTACTTC | CATSRGRDGIQYF
15 | TRBJ2-1 | NA | TRBV11-3 | TRBD2 | TGTGCCAGCAGCTTAGATGGCGGGAGTAAAAATGAGCAGTTCTTC | CASSLDGGSKNEQFF
16 | TRBJ1-3 | NA | TRBV7-8 | NA | TGTGCCAGCAGCTTAGGTCCCGTGGTTACTGGAAACACCATATATTTT | CASSLGPVVTGNTIYF
14 | TRBJ2-7 | NA | TRBV19 | NA | TGTGCCAGTAGTTCCCGGGGGAGCTCCTACGAGCAGTACTTC | CASSSRGSSYEQYF
17 | TRBJ2-1 | NA | TRBV9 | NA | TGTGCCAGCAGCGCAGGGGAGCGGGCCTCCTCCTACAATGAGCAGTTCTTC | CASSAGERASSYNEQFF
15 | TRBJ2-7 | once | TRBV19 | NA | TGTGCCAGTAGTAAGGGGCTTCTGAGCCCCTACGAGCAGTACTTC | CASSKGLLSPYEQYF